This TCR beta chain is drawn from a study of blood T cells in healthy people across ages. Donation came from healthy Caucasian individuals in Russia who were aged roughly 6 to 95. The CDR3 contains 14 residues. Trimming left V 4 bases short and J 5 bases short, with 12 bases between. The germline V gene encodes CDR1 KGHSH and CDR2 LQKENI. Through a sample-barcoded 5' primer and a J-beta primer mix, a second PCR was run for roughly 6 to 11 cycles. Each of the cDNA molecules was tagged by a template-switch adaptor with 12 random nucleotides. TCRdb independently ran MiXCR on the 5' RACE reads; one entry per CDR3 protein. The sample lists hundreds of thousands of distinct CDR3 sequences; approximately 50% were seen once. This clonotype was counted only a few times. Its target is not known. Overall study results and limits: Age brought a roughly linear fall in TCR beta diversity measured per million T cells. Donor CMV status, an unknown factor, possibly confounded changes in expanded clonotypes.

This receptor was obtained from a woman aged 55-69 years in good health. The J gene is TRBJ2-1, the V gene TRBV18; weak D call: TRBD2 (5 bases). Sequencing was done on a sample of blood. The chain's CDR3 is CASSLLLRDNEQFF. CDR3 DNA: TGTGCCAGCTCACTCCTGTTGCGGGACAATGAGCAGTTCTTC.